This record covers a single T cell receptor beta chain. Its antigen is as yet unknown. 13 Jbeta primers and 60 Vbeta primers were used for the PCR. TCRdb's copy holds only in-frame clones and misses some; the assay was immunoSEQ multiplex PCR. Listed are approximately 72,000 clones; 2.7% falls within the top ten. This record belongs to a study of cytomegalovirus exposure and HLA in healthy donors. Study conclusions and caveats: The study designated some 180 TCR beta chains cytomegalovirus-associated.

The CDR3 totals 13 residues. The ends were cut back, 5 bases at V and 2 bases at J, with 10 bases in the middle. Germline assignment: CDR1 SGDLS and CDR2 YYNGEE. Sequencing was carried out using PBMCs. The V and J genes are TRBV9 and TRBJ1-1; D uncertain. The TCR originated in a man in his forties in good health and CMV-seronegative. The CDR3 protein is CASSFTENTEAFF. The DNA for the CDR3 is TGTGCCAGCAGTTTCACAGAAAACACTGAAGCTTTCTTT. The whole variable domain, filled in from reference TRBV9 and TRBJ1-1, reads DSGVTQTPKHLITATGQRVTLRCSPRSGDLSVYWYQQSLDQGLQFLIQYYNGEERAKGNILERFSAQQFPDLHSELNLSSLELGDSALYFCASSFTENTEAFFGQGTRLTVV.